The clone carrying this T cell receptor (beta chain) was recorded only once. The record originates from a study of T cell changes during pregnancy in multiple sclerosis. Assay used: immunoSEQ multiplex PCR; TCRdb lists only in-frame clones, some missing. The table lists approximately 32,000 clones, 89% of them singletons. Germline-derived CDR1 and CDR2 are SNHLY and FYNNEI. V lost 4 bases and J lost 2; bases outside the gene matches: 8. CDR3 length: 16 amino acids. The rearrangement links TRBV2 to TRBJ1-3; 7 bases are shared with TRBD1. This clonotype was sampled from a female donor with multiple sclerosis, enrolled in a pregnancy study. Sequences were derived from CD8+ T cells from peripheral blood mononuclear cells, sampled in the second trimester of pregnancy. The CDR3 DNA reads as TGTGCCAGCAGTGTAACGGGACAGACCCCTGGAAACACCATATATTTT. This codes for CASSVTGQTPGNTIYF.